This entry features one T cell receptor (beta chain) sequence. Antigen: not known. The junction does not match germline at one end; this may be a read error. The data were obtained in a study of T cells in Graves' hyperthyroidism and ophthalmopathy. Broader study findings: Blood shared most expanded thyroid clonotypes above 0.001.

TCR beta CDR3 regions were amplified from RNA. During a first-round RT-PCR of the TCR CDR3, the HTBI primer set was used. TCRdb independently ran MiXCR on the multiplex PCR reads; one entry per CDR3 protein. The sample carries about 480,000 distinct CDR3 sequences, approximately 15% recorded once. The length of the CDR3 is 15 residues. Germline loops: CDR1 SEHNR, CDR2 FQNEAQ (reference sequence). A lack of ophthalmopathy progression within 18 months defined stable Graves' hyperthyroidism. Diagnostic assessment was based on clinical symptoms, serum thyroxine and TRAb, thyroid ultrasound and orbital computed tomography.

The sequence was obtained from a woman between 18 and 29 years old with Graves' hyperthyroidism. The gene calls are TRBV7-9 and TRBJ2-6; D gene uncertain. The sample taken for sequencing was blood. As DNA, the CDR3 is TGTGCCAGCAGTTTAGCAAGGTCTGGGGCCAACGTCCTGACTTTC. Protein sequence: CASSLARSGANVLTF.